Ten or more counts support the clone carrying this T cell receptor beta chain. Per the germline V gene, CDR1 is MNHNS and CDR2 is SASEGT. The CDR3 is 16 residues long. V was shortened by 2 bases and J by 5 bases, with 16 bases between the two germline ends. The method was immunoSEQ multiplex PCR; TCRdb's version includes in-frame clones alone and lacks a portion of them. The repertoire holds 250,000 or so clones, 75% to 85% seen once, with roughly 5.5% in the top ten. This sample stems from a study of blood T cell repertoires in COVID-19. Study background: Samples of COVID-19 (acute and convalescent) were obtained from the United States, Italy and Spain. PBMCs, B-cell-depleted T cells, or T cells were the source of the cDNA or gDNA that made up the material.

This clonotype was sampled from a human donor in a cohort sampled during active COVID-19. The sequencing input was peripheral blood. The chain uses TRBV6-1 and TRBJ1-5; perhaps TRBD1 as D (5 bases). The CDR3 region has the DNA TGTGCCAGCAGTGAATCCTGGGCAGGGAATCATCAGCCCCAGCATTTT. Protein sequence: CASSESWAGNHQPQHF.